Here is one TCR beta chain with its context. Its antigen is unknown. Donor samples were obtained from healthy Caucasian individuals from Russia, aged about 6 to 90. Investigators took 8.5 to 10 milliliters of peripheral blood from every donor. Looked up from germline, CDR1 is SGDLS and CDR2 is YYNGEE. This CDR3 has 12 residues. Trimming took off 2 bases at V and 5 bases at J, with 7 bases between the two ends. Together with a sample-barcoded 5' primer, a J-beta primer mix was included in a second PCR lasting about 7 to 12 cycles. Tags on each cDNA molecule came from a template-switch adaptor with 12 random nucleotides. MiXCR, run by TCRdb on the 5' RACE reads, gives a single entry per CDR3 protein. The sample has 700,000 to 850,000 distinct CDR3 sequences; about 53% are singletons. These data are taken from a study of blood T cells in healthy people across ages. Overall study findings and caveats: A roughly linear age-dependent decrease characterized TCR beta diversity per million T cells.

The gene calls are TRBV9 and TRBJ1-2, with D unresolved. The receptor was isolated from an elderly man in good health. Material for sequencing was blood. CDR3 in DNA: TGTGCCAGCAGCGTCGACACGTATGGCTACACCTTC. Translation: CASSVDTYGYTF.